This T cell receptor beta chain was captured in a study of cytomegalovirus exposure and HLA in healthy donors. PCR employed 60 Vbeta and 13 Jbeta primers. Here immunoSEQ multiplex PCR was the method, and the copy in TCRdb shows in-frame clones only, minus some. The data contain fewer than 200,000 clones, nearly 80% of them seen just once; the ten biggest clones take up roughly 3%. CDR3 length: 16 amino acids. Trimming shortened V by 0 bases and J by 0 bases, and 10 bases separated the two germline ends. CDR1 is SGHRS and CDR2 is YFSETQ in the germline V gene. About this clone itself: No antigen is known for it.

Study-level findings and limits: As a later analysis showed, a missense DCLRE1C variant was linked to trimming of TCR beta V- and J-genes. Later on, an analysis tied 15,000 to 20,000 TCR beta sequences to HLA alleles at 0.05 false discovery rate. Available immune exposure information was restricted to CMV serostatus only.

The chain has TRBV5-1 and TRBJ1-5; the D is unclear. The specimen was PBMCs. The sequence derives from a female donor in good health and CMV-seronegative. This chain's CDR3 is CASSLGPPYSNQPQHF. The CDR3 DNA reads TGCGCCAGCAGCTTGGGGCCTCCTTATAGCAATCAGCCCCAGCATTTT. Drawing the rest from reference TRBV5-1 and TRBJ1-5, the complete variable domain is KAGVTQTPRYLIKTRGQQVTLSCSPISGHRSVSWYQQTPGQGLQFLFEYFSETQRNKGNFPGRFSGRQFSNSRSEMNVSTLELGDSALYLCASSLGPPYSNQPQHFGDGTRLSIL.